The subject of this entry is one T cell receptor (beta chain). No antigen is known for it. This sample is drawn from a study of cytomegalovirus exposure and HLA in healthy donors. Study in general: An earlier analysis found 95 million to 140 million unique TCR beta sequences from around 180 million T cells.

Study-wide results and limits: An ancestry cluster, one associated with Asian ancestry, reportedly showed fewer N-insertions than the approximately 660-donor mean in a later analysis. A previous analysis found most TCR beta V segments productive roughly 87% or roughly 30% of the time. The majority of CMV-associated TCR beta chains were reported as apparently HLA-restricted in a later analysis.

Vbeta (60) and Jbeta (13) primers were used in the PCR. This table comes from immunoSEQ multiplex PCR, and its TCRdb copy is limited to in-frame clones, with some not included. The sample consists of approximately 90,000 clones, roughly three quarters of them appearing once. The sample was PBMCs. The clonotype was recovered from a male donor in good health and CMV-seronegative.

CDR3 sequence: CASSRDSDYEQYF. In DNA form, the CDR3 reads TGTGCCAGCAGTCGGGACTCAGACTACGAGCAGTACTTC. This chain links TRBV5-6 with TRBJ2-7; a weak D match, TRBD2 (6 bases). The CDR3 runs 13 residues. The germline V gene has CDR1 SGHDT and CDR2 YYEEEE. V was clipped by 5 bases and J by 3 bases, with 12 bases between them.